This is a list of T cell receptor beta chains from one sample in a study of OX40 agonist ivuxolimab in advanced cancers. Using immunoSEQ multiplex PCR, the repertoire was profiled, and TCRdb retains in-frame clones only, with some absent. Of about 68,000 clones in the sample, about 90% were seen once. The sample was CD4+ or CD8+ T cells sorted from blood, taken in a trial of the OX40 agonist ivuxolimab. Every receptor here comes from an adult with an advanced solid tumor such as melanoma, head and neck, liver or kidney cancer. The CDR3 runs from the conserved cysteine through the conserved F or W. D genes are given only for firm matches.

j_call v_call d_call cdr3_aa
TRBJ2-4 TRBV2 NA CASTARDKNIQYF
TRBJ1-5 TRBV19 TRBD1 CATHRGLKNQPQHF
TRBJ2-7 TRBV11-2 TRBD2 CASSTGTSGFSSYEQYF
TRBJ2-5 TRBV11-3 TRBD1 CASSLGRTGDETQYF
TRBJ2-1 TRBV7-6 TRBD1 CASSSWDSRNEQFF
TRBJ2-1 TRBV30 TRBD2 CAWRKREGLGEQFF
TRBJ2-1 TRBV5-4 TRBD2 CASSWGGEREFHEQFF
TRBJ2-1 TRBV18 TRBD2 CASSPQGLVNEQFF
TRBJ1-5 TRBV19 NA CASIPGGLSNQPQHF
TRBJ1-3 TRBV5-8 NA CASSLSLWPRNTIYF
TRBJ2-7 TRBV7-7 NA CASSLNDRIYEQYF
TRBJ1-3 TRBV2 NA CASRPLIGRAGNTIYF
TRBJ2-1 TRBV2 TRBD2 CASSAGSGNWNEQFF
TRBJ2-7 TRBV5-4 TRBD1 CASSFGTVTYEQYF
TRBJ2-3 TRBV7-2 TRBD2 CASSLGLAGDTQYF
TRBJ2-1 TRBV7-2 TRBD2 CASSPGTSGTNEQFF
TRBJ1-4 TRBV7-9 NA CASSFRQNTDEKLFF
TRBJ2-2 TRBV11-3 NA CASSFRDPGELFF
TRBJ1-1 TRBV18 NA CASSPLTGLNTEAFF
TRBJ1-6 TRBV19 TRBD1 CASSTPTGGIGSPLHF
TRBJ2-2 TRBV25-1 TRBD1 CASSEDRVTGELFF
TRBJ1-5 TRBV27 NA CASSFPNQPQHF
TRBJ2-7 TRBV10-3 TRBD1 CAISENRGSYEQYF
TRBJ1-6 TRBV28 NA CASSLLLPSSPLHF
TRBJ2-2 TRBV10-3 TRBD1 CAIRTGDNTGELFF
TRBJ2-2 TRBV11-2 TRBD2 CASSSQLAPPNTGELFF
TRBJ2-1 TRBV15 TRBD2 CATSRGSGSIHNEQFF